These 5 T cell receptor beta chains were all obtained from the same sample, sequenced in a study of regulatory T cells in long-lasting Graves disease. Time point here: newly diagnosed GD, antithyroid drugs for less than 3 months. With RNA extracted from PBMCs as input, the TCR library was made. Through Arm-PCR of CDR3 regions and iRepertoire HTBI primers, TCR beta libraries were built. Using its own MiXCR run on the multiplex PCR reads, TCRdb lists one record per CDR3 protein. The data show hundreds of thousands of distinct CDR3 sequences, less than 20% seen once. The sample consisted of peripheral blood mononuclear cells (PBMCs), taken at new diagnosis, from a patient treated with antithyroid drugs. All receptors come from a female donor with Graves disease.

This clonotype appeared many times. The chain couples TRBV29-1 to TRBJ2-3, with TRBD1 as a possible D gene (5 bases). The CDR3 length is 11 residues. Trimming pared 6 bases from V and 1 base from J, leaving 5 bases between. In germline, CDR1 is SQVTM, CDR2 ANQGSEA. As DNA, the CDR3 is TGCAGCGTCAGGGGCACAGATACGCAGTATTTT. Translation gives CSVRGTDTQYF.

This clonotype was seen many times. The chain couples TRBV29-1 to TRBJ2-7, with TRBD2 matching 10 bases. The ends lost 6 bases at V and 0 bases at J; junction bases unmatched: 5. Germline CDR1 SQVTM, CDR2 ANQGSEA. This CDR3 is 14 amino acids long. The chain's CDR3 is CSVAGTSDSYEQYF. The CDR3 nucleotides read TGCAGCGTGGCAGGGACTAGCGACTCCTACGAGCAGTACTTC.

This clonotype has just one count. The gene calls are TRBV2 and TRBJ2-3; TRBD1 might be the D (6 bases). There are 15 residues in the CDR3. The V gene lost 6 bases and the J gene lost 4 bases, with 17 bases spanning the gap. CDR1 SNHLY and CDR2 FYNNEI come from the germline V gene. The CDR3 loop reads CASSTQGNKADTQYF. The CDR3 DNA reads TGTGCCAGCAGCACACAGGGTAATAAGGCAGATACGCAGTATTTT.

The table lists this clonotype with many counts. This chain connects TRBV12-3 or TRBV12-4 to TRBJ1-2; 8 bases map to TRBD1. This CDR3 is built from 16 residues. With 6 bases clipped from V and 4 bases from J, the junction kept 13 bases outside the gene matches. As DNA, the CDR3 is TGTGCCAGCAGCCCTTCCCGGGACAGGCCCCTCTATGGCTACACCTTC. It yields the protein CASSPSRDRPLYGYTF.

In regard to this clonotype: A much more abundant neighbour one base away suggests this may be a read error. The chain recombines TRBV28 with TRBJ2-7; the D is unclear. Looked up from germline, CDR1 is MDHEN and CDR2 is SYDVKM. This CDR3 is built from 15 residues. Deletions cut 10 bases from V and 3 bases from J, with 22 bases between. The CDR3 DNA reads TGTGCCACCAACTCTTTTCCTTTGGTAGACTACGAGCAGTACTTC. Its protein is CATNSFPLVDYEQYF.